These T cell receptor beta chains were read from a single sample in a study of shared T cell receptors in the human thymus. Repertoires were generated with immunoSEQ multiplex PCR, while TCRdb's copy carries only in-frame clones and drops some. In the table there are about 660,000 clones, around 87% of which are singletons. This same sample was also taken into another study, of human thymus T cells.

The sample consisted of thymocytes. Receptors were obtained from a boy less than two years old with a congenital heart defect. Both conserved end residues are part of each CDR3. Each record gives: J gene, V gene, clone size, D gene, CDR3 DNA, CDR3 protein. The D gene is left open where the match is weak. Rows give clone size only sometimes, using once, few, many, or a class for an expanded clone.

j_call: TRBJ2-3; v_call: TRBV27; clone_size: once; d_call: -; cdr3_nt: TGTGCCAGCCACGGGAGCTCTGATACGCAGTATTTT; cdr3_aa: CASHGSSDTQYF
j_call: TRBJ2-1; v_call: TRBV9; clone_size: -; d_call: TRBD2; cdr3_nt: TGTGCCAGCAGCGTGGGCGGGGGGGGGCACAATGAGCAGTTCTTC; cdr3_aa: CASSVGGGGHNEQFF
j_call: TRBJ1-5; v_call: TRBV27; clone_size: -; d_call: -; cdr3_nt: TGTGCCAGCAGTTCCCGCGGGGGCGGCCAGCCCCAGCATTTT; cdr3_aa: CASSSRGGGQPQHF
j_call: TRBJ2-5; v_call: TRBV5-4; clone_size: -; d_call: TRBD2; cdr3_nt: TGTGCCAGCAGCCCTGGCGGGAGGAACCAAGAGACCCAGTACTTC; cdr3_aa: CASSPGGRNQETQYF
j_call: TRBJ1-5; v_call: TRBV28; clone_size: few; d_call: TRBD1; cdr3_nt: TGTGCCAGCAGTTTGGGTGGACCAGGGCAGGGGGAGACTCAGCCCCAGCATTTT; cdr3_aa: CASSLGGPGQGETQPQHF
j_call: TRBJ2-3; v_call: TRBV28; clone_size: -; d_call: TRBD2; cdr3_nt: TGTGCCAGCAGTACGGGGACTAGCGGGATCACAGATACGCAGTATTTT; cdr3_aa: CASSTGTSGITDTQYF
j_call: TRBJ2-7; v_call: TRBV4-3; clone_size: -; d_call: TRBD2; cdr3_nt: TGCGCCAGCAGCCAAGAGAGACTAGCGGGAGACTACGAGCAGTACTTC; cdr3_aa: CASSQERLAGDYEQYF
j_call: TRBJ2-1; v_call: TRBV4-2; clone_size: -; d_call: TRBD2; cdr3_nt: TGTGCCAGCAGCCGGGAGGGAGCGGGGGACAATGAGCAGTTCTTC; cdr3_aa: CASSREGAGDNEQFF
j_call: TRBJ2-1; v_call: TRBV30; clone_size: -; d_call: TRBD2; cdr3_nt: TGTGCCTGGTCGACTAGCGGAAAATACAATGAGCAGTTCTTC; cdr3_aa: CAWSTSGKYNEQFF
j_call: TRBJ1-1; v_call: TRBV4-3; clone_size: -; d_call: -; cdr3_nt: TGCGCCAGCAGCCAAGGGGGTTCAGAGGGAAGGTCCACTGAAGCTTTCTTT; cdr3_aa: CASSQGGSEGRSTEAFF
j_call: TRBJ1-2; v_call: TRBV27; clone_size: -; d_call: -; cdr3_nt: TGTGCCAGCGGATCGGGGGGGCCCGCTAACTATGGCTACACCTTC; cdr3_aa: CASGSGGPANYGYTF
j_call: TRBJ2-7; v_call: TRBV4-1; clone_size: -; d_call: TRBD2; cdr3_nt: TGCGCCAGCAGCCAAGGGCTCGGACTAGCGGGAGACCACGAGCAGTACTTC; cdr3_aa: CASSQGLGLAGDHEQYF
j_call: TRBJ2-1; v_call: TRBV2; clone_size: -; d_call: -; cdr3_nt: TGTGCCAGCAAGCTGGATGAGCAGTTCTTC; cdr3_aa: CASKLDEQFF
j_call: TRBJ1-5; v_call: TRBV6-1; clone_size: -; d_call: -; cdr3_nt: TGTGCCAGCAGTGAATCGGTCCGGAGCAATCAGCCCCAGCATTTT; cdr3_aa: CASSESVRSNQPQHF
j_call: TRBJ2-1; v_call: TRBV27; clone_size: -; d_call: TRBD1; cdr3_nt: TGTGCCAGCACACAGGGGGCGGGAAATGAGCAGTTCTTC; cdr3_aa: CASTQGAGNEQFF
j_call: TRBJ2-1; v_call: TRBV30; clone_size: -; d_call: -; cdr3_nt: TGTGCCTGGATACCCCCTTGGGCCCTATACAATGAGCAGTTCTTC; cdr3_aa: CAWIPPWALYNEQFF
j_call: TRBJ2-2; v_call: TRBV6-5; clone_size: -; d_call: -; cdr3_nt: TGTGCCAGCAGTTACTCGGGAGGCCCGAACACCGGGGAGCTGTTTTTT; cdr3_aa: CASSYSGGPNTGELFF
j_call: TRBJ2-7; v_call: TRBV10-3; clone_size: -; d_call: TRBD2; cdr3_nt: TGTGCCATCAGTGAGTCACGGTGGACTAGCGGGAGGGCCGCTAGCTCCTACGAGCAGTACTTC; cdr3_aa: CAISESRWTSGRAASSYEQYF
j_call: TRBJ2-7; v_call: TRBV4-2; clone_size: -; d_call: TRBD2; cdr3_nt: TGTGCCAGCAGCCAAGATCCTAGCGGGAGGCCCACCTACGAGCAGTACTTC; cdr3_aa: CASSQDPSGRPTYEQYF
j_call: TRBJ1-5; v_call: TRBV7-2; clone_size: -; d_call: -; cdr3_nt: TGTGCCAGCAGCTCCGAGGGATGGGGCAATCAGCCCCAGCATTTT; cdr3_aa: CASSSEGWGNQPQHF
j_call: TRBJ1-2; v_call: TRBV12-5; clone_size: -; d_call: TRBD1; cdr3_nt: TGTGCTAGTGGTTTGGGGACAGGTAACTATGGCTACACCTTC; cdr3_aa: CASGLGTGNYGYTF
j_call: TRBJ1-1; v_call: TRBV15; clone_size: -; d_call: TRBD1; cdr3_nt: TGTGCCACCAGCAGAGGGGGTGTGGCAGGGGGCACTGAAGCTTTCTTT; cdr3_aa: CATSRGGVAGGTEAFF
j_call: TRBJ2-2; v_call: TRBV27; clone_size: once; d_call: -; cdr3_nt: TGTGCCAGCAGTTTATCGATTTGGGCTACCGGGGAGCTGTTTTTT; cdr3_aa: CASSLSIWATGELFF
j_call: TRBJ1-1; v_call: TRBV9; clone_size: -; d_call: -; cdr3_nt: TGTGCCAGCAGCGAGGGGGGGGTGGGTCCACGGGTCCCGAAAGCTTTCTTT; cdr3_aa: CASSEGGVGPRVPKAFF
j_call: TRBJ2-2; v_call: TRBV10-1; clone_size: -; d_call: TRBD2; cdr3_nt: TGCGCCAGCTCCTCTAGCGGGGAGCTGACCGGGGAGCTGTTTTTT; cdr3_aa: CASSSSGELTGELFF
j_call: TRBJ2-3; v_call: TRBV7-6; clone_size: -; d_call: TRBD2; cdr3_nt: TGTGCCAGCAGCTTAGCGCGCCTAGCGGGAGCGGGCACAGATACGCAGTATTTT; cdr3_aa: CASSLARLAGAGTDTQYF